This T cell receptor (beta chain) came from a study of T cell responses to AZD1222 COVID-19 vaccine. Overall study results and limits: In a largely white British group with more females than males, clonal diversity was possibly underestimated. Seropositivity was recorded at baseline in only 6 or 7 AZD1222 recipients.

Details on this clone: As yet, its antigen is unknown.

Using immunoSEQ multiplex PCR, the repertoire was profiled, and TCRdb retains in-frame clones only, with some absent. The sample has about 110,000 clones, nearly 90% seen once. Per germline, CDR1 KGHSH and CDR2 LQKENI. CDR3 size: 13 residues. The V gene lost 2 bases and the J gene lost 2 bases, with 7 bases spanning the gap. This sequence originates from an adult in good health. The sample in question was peripheral blood, obtained on day 0 of AZD1222 vaccination. The chain carries TRBV18 and TRBJ2-7; D gene ambiguous. CDR3 in amino acids: CASSPSITYEQYF. The CDR3 coding sequence is TGTGCCAGCTCACCAAGCATTACCTACGAGCAGTACTTC.